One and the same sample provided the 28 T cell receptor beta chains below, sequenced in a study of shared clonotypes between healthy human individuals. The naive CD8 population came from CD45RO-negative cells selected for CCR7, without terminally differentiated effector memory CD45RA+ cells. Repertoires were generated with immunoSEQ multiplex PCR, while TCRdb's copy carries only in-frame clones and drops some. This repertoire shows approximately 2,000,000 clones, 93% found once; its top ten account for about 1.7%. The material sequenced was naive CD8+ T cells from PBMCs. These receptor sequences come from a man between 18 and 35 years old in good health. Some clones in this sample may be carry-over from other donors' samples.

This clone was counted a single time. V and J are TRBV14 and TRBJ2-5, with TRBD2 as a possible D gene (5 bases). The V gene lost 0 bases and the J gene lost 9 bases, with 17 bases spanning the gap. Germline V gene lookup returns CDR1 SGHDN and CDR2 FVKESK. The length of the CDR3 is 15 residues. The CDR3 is CASSQEGETLEAQYF. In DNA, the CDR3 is TGTGCCAGCAGCCAAGAGGGTGAGACTTTGGAGGCCCAGTACTTC.

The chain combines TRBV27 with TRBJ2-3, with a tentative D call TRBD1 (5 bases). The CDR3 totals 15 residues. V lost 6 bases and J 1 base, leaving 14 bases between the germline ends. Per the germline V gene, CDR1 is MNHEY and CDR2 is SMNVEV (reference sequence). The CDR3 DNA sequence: TGTGCCAGCAGGGGTCTTTGGGGCCGCACAGATACGCAGTATTTT. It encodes CASRGLWGRTDTQYF.

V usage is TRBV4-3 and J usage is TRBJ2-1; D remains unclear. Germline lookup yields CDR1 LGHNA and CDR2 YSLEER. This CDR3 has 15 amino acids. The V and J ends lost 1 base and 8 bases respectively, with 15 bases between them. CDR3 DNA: TGCGCCAGCAGCCAAGGAATCCAGTCCCCGGATGAGCAGTTCTTC. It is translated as CASSQGIQSPDEQFF.

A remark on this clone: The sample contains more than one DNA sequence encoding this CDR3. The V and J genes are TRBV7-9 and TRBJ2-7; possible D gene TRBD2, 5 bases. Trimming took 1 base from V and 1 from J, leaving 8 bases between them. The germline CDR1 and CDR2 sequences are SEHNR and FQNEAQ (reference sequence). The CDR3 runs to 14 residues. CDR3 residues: CASSLGGPSYEQYF. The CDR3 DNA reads TGTGCCAGCAGCTTAGGAGGGCCGTCCTACGAGCAGTACTTC.

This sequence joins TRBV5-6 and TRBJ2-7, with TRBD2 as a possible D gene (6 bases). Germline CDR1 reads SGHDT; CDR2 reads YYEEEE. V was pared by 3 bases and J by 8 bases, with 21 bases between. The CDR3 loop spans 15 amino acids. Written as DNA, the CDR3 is TGTGCCAGCAGCTGGGGGGACGGCCTTGCCGACAAGCAGTACTTC. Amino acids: CASSWGDGLADKQYF.

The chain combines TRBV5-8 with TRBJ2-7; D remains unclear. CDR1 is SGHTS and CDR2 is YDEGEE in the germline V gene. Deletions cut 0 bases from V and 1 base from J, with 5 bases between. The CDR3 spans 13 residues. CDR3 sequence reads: CASSLAASYEQYF. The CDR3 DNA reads TGTGCCAGCAGCTTGGCCGCATCCTACGAGCAGTACTTC.

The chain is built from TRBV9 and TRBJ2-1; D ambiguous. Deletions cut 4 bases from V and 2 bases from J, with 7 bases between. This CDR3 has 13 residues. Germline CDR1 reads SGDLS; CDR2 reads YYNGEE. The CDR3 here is CASSLHTYNEQFF. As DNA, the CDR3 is TGTGCCAGCAGCCTTCATACCTACAATGAGCAGTTCTTC.

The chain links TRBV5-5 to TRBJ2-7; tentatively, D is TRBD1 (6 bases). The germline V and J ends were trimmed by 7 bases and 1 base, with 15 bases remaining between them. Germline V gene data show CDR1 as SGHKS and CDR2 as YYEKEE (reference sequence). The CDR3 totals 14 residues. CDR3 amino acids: CASSRDTRSYEQYF. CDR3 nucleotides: TGTGCCAGCTCCCGGGACACACGATCCTACGAGCAGTACTTC.

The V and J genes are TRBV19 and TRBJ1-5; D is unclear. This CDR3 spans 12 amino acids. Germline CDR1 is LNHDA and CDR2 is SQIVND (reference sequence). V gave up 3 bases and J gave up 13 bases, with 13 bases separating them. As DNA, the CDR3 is TGTGCCAGTAGTATCTCGCAGCGGGATCAGCATTTT. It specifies CASSISQRDQHF.

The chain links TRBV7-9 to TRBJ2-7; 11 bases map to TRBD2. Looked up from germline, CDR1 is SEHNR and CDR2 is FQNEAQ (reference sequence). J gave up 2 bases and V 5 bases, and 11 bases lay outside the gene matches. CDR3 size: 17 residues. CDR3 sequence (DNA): TGTGCCAGCAGCACAAACACCGGGACTAGCGGTGCCTACGAGCAGTACTTC. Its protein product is CASSTNTGTSGAYEQYF.

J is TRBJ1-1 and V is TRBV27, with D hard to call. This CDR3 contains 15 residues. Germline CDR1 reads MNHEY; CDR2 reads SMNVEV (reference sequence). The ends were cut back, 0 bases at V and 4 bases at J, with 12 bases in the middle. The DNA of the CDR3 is TGTGCCAGCAGTTTATCGGGAGCCCTGAGCACTGAAGCTTTCTTT. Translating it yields CASSLSGALSTEAFF.

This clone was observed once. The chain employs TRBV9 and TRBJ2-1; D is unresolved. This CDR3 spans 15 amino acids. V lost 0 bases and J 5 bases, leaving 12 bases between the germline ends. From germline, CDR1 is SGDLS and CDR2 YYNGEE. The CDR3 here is CASSVGNSRNNEQFF. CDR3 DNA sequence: TGTGCCAGCAGCGTAGGAAACTCCAGAAACAATGAGCAGTTCTTC.

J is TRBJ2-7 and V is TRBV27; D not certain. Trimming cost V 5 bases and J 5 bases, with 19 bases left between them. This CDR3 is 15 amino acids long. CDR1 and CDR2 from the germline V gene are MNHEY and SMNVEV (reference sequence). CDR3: CASSPRPTDLNEQYF. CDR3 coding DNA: TGTGCCAGCAGTCCCCGTCCGACGGATTTAAACGAGCAGTACTTC.

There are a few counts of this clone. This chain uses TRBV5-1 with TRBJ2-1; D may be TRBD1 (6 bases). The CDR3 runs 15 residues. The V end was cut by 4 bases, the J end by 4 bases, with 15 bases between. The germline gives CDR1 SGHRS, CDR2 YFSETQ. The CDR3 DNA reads TGCGCCAGCAGCGATCGGGACATACCATACAATGAGCAGTTCTTC. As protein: CASSDRDIPYNEQFF. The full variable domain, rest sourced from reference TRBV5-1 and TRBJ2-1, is KAGVTQTPRYLIKTRGQQVTLSCSPISGHRSVSWYQQTPGQGLQFLFEYFSETQRNKGNFPGRFSGRQFSNSRSEMNVSTLELGDSALYLCASSDRDIPYNEQFFGPGTRLTVL.

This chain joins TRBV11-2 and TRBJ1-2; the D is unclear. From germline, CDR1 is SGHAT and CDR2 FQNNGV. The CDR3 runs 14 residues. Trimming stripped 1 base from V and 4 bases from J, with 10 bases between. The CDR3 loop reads CASSLVSGIYGYTF. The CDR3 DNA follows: TGTGCCAGCAGCTTAGTGTCGGGGATCTATGGCTACACCTTC.

Here the CDR3 reads CASSQGQGPAYEQYF. For the CDR3, the DNA is TGCGCCAGCAGCCAAGGACAGGGGCCCGCCTACGAGCAGTACTTC. The chain couples TRBV4-1 to TRBJ2-7; TRBD1 aligns across 8 bases. Germline V CDR1 and CDR2: MGHRA, YSYEKL. V gave up 1 base and J gave up 2 bases; unmatched junction bases: 4. CDR3 length: 15 amino acids.

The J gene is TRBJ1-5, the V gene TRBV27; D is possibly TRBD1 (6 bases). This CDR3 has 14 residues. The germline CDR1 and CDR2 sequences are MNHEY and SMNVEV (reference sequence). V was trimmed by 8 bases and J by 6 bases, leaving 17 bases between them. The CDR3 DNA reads TGTGCCAGCGCCTCGGGGGGGCCGGGTCAGCCCCAGCATTTT. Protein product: CASASGGPGQPQHF.

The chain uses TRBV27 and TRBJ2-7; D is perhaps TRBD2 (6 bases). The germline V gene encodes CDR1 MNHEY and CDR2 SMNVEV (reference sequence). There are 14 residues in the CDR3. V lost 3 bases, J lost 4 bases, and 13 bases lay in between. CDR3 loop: CASSFGGTNYEQYF. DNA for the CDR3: TGTGCCAGCAGTTTCGGCGGGACCAATTACGAGCAGTACTTC.

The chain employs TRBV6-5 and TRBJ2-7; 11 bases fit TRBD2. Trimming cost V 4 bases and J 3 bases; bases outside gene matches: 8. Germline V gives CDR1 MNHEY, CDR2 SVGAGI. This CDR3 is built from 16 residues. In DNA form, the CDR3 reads TGTGCCAGCAGTTTAGCGGGAGGGTTCCGGGGCTACGAGCAGTACTTC. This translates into CASSLAGGFRGYEQYF.

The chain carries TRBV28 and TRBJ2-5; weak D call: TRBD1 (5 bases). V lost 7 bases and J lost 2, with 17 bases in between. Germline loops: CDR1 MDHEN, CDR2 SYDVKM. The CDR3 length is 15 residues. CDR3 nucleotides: TGTGCCAGCAACTCAGAGGTCAGGGATCAAGAGACCCAGTACTTC. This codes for CASNSEVRDQETQYF.

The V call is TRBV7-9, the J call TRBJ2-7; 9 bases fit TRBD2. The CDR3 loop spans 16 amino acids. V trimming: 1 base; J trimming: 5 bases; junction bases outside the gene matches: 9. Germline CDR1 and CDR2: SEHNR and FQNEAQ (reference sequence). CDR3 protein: CASSLVRAGGPHEQYF. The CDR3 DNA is TGTGCCAGCAGCTTAGTGCGGGCGGGAGGGCCCCACGAGCAGTACTTC.

CDR3 sequence (DNA): TGTGCCACCCTCGGCTGGGCCACCACAGATACGCAGTATTTT. It translates to CATLGWATTDTQYF. V is TRBV28 and J is TRBJ2-3; D unresolved. CDR3 size: 14 residues. Trimming took 10 bases from V and 2 from J, leaving 16 bases between them. Germline CDR1 is MDHEN and CDR2 is SYDVKM. The full variable domain, rest sourced from reference TRBV28 and TRBJ2-3, is DVKVTQSSRYLVKRTGEKVFLECVQDMDHENMFWYRQDPGLGLRLIYFSYDVKMKEKGDIPEGYSVSREKKERFSLILESASTNQTSMYLCATLGWATTDTQYFGPGTRLTVL.

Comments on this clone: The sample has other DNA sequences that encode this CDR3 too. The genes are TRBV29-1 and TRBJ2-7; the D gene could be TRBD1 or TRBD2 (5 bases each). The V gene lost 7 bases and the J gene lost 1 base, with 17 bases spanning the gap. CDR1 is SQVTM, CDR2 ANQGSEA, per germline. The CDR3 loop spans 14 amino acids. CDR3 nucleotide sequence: TGCAGCGCGGGTGGGGACGGGTCTTCCTACGAGCAGTACTTC. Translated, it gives CSAGGDGSSYEQYF.

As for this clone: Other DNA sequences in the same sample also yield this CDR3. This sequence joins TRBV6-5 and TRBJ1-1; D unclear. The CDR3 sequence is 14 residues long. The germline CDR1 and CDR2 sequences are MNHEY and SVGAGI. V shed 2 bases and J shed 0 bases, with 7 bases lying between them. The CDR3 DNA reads TGTGCCAGCAGTTACCGGGGATTGAACACTGAAGCTTTCTTT. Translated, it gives CASSYRGLNTEAFF.

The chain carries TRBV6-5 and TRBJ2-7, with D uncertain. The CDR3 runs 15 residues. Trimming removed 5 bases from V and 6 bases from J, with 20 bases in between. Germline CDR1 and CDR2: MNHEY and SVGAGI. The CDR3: CASSAGRWIPGEQYF. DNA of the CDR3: TGTGCCAGCAGTGCCGGACGGTGGATCCCCGGCGAGCAGTACTTC.

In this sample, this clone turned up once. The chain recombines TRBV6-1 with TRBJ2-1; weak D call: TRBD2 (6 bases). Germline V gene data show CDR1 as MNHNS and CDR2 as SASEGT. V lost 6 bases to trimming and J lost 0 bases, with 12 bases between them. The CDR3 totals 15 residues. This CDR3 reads CASRGDFSSYNEQFF. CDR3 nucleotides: TGTGCCAGCAGAGGGGACTTCAGCTCCTACAATGAGCAGTTCTTC.

CDR3 amino acids: CASSRNPDRETQYF. CDR3 nucleotide sequence: TGTGCCAGCAGTAGAAATCCGGATCGAGAGACCCAGTACTTC. This chain uses TRBV6-5 with TRBJ2-5; D is uncertain. CDR3 length equals 14 residues. CDR1 and CDR2 from the germline V gene are MNHEY and SVGAGI. Trimming stripped 5 bases from V and 4 bases from J, with 14 bases between.

As DNA, the CDR3 is TGTGCCAGCGCCACGGGACCGCTCAATCAGCCCCAGCATTTT. Its protein product is CASATGPLNQPQHF. The chain couples TRBV6-5 to TRBJ1-5, with a possible D match to TRBD1 (5 bases). From germline, CDR1 is MNHEY and CDR2 SVGAGI. V lost 8 bases, J lost 3 bases, and 14 bases lay in between. This CDR3 contains 14 residues.